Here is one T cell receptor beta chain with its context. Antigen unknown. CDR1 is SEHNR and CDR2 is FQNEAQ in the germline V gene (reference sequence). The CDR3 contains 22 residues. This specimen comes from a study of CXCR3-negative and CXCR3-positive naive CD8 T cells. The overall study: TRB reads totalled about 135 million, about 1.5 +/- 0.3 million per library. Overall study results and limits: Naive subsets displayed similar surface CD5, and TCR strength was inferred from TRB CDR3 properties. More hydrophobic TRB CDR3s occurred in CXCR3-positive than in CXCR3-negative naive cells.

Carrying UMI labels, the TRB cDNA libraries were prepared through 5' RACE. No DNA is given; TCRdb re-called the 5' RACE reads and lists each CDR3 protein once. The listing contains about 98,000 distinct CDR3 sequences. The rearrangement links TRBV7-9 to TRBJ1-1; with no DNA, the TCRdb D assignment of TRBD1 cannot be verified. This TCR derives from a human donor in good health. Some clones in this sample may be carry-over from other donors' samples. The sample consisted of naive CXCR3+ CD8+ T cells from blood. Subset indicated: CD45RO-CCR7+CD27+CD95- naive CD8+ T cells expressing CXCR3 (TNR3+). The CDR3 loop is CASSLGGFRDSGDRGLNTEAFF.